This record looks at one T cell receptor (beta chain) sequence and its context. This sample stems from a study of blood T cell repertoires in COVID-19. Study context: Samples representing acute and convalescent COVID-19 were sourced from the United States, Italy and Spain.

CDR3 length: 14 amino acids. CDR1 and CDR2 from the germline V gene are SEHNR and FQNEAQ (reference sequence). The V and J ends lost 1 base and 2 bases respectively, with 9 bases between them. The repertoire was sequenced with immunoSEQ multiplex PCR; TCRdb's copy has only in-frame clones and lacks some. The sample has around 200,000 clones; roughly 81% are singletons. This TCR was recovered from a woman of 80 years or more with acute or convalescent COVID-19. V is TRBV7-9 and J is TRBJ2-7, with D possibly being TRBD1 (5 bases). The material sequenced was peripheral blood. CDR3 bases: TGTGCCAGCAGCTTAGATAGGGGTACCTACGAGCAGTACTTC. As protein: CASSLDRGTYEQYF.